Reported below is one T cell receptor beta chain. These data come from a study of blood T cell repertoires in COVID-19. For the study at large: Samples of COVID-19 (acute and convalescent) were obtained from the United States, Italy and Spain. Nucleic acid was either cDNA or gDNA, and it came from T cells, B-cell-depleted T cells, or PBMCs.

Generated by immunoSEQ multiplex PCR, the TCRdb table keeps only in-frame clones and is missing some. Here the sample spans roughly 330,000 clones, more than 70% being singletons. The CDR3 is 16 amino acids. Germline CDR1 and CDR2: SGHKS and YYEKEE (reference sequence). V lost 2 bases, J lost 0 bases, and 14 bases lay in between. Sample: peripheral blood. V usage is TRBV5-5 and J usage is TRBJ1-2; D is perhaps TRBD1 (6 bases). The sequence was collected from a woman aged 45-65 years with acute or convalescent COVID-19. The DNA of the CDR3 is TGTGCCAGCAGCTTATCTCACGGGACAACTAACTATGGCTACACCTTC. This sequence encodes CASSLSHGTTNYGYTF.